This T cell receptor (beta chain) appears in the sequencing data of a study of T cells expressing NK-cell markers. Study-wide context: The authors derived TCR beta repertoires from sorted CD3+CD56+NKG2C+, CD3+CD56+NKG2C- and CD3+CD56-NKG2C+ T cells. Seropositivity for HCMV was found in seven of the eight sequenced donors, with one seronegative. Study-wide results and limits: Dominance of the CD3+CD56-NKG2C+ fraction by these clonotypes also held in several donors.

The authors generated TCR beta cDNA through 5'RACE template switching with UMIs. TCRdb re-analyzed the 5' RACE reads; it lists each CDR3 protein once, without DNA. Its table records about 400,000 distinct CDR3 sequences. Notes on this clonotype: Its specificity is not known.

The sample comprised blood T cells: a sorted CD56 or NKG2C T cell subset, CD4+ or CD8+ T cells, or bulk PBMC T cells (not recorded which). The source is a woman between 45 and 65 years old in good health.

This chain's CDR3 is CASSPGTGTFHEQYF. V gene TRBV4-1 combines with J gene TRBJ2-7; TCRdb designates TRBD1, a call that cannot be tested without DNA. The CDR3 consists of 15 residues. The V gene's germline CDR1 is MGHRA and CDR2 YSYEKL.